Following are 12 T cell receptor beta chains from one sample sequenced in a study of blood T cell repertoires in COVID-19. Produced via immunoSEQ multiplex PCR; TCRdb's table is partial and in-frame only. The data show under 150,000 clones, about nine tenths seen once. Sequencing input: peripheral blood. The receptors here all came from a human donor in a cohort sampled during active COVID-19.

V gene TRBV7-3 combines with J gene TRBJ2-2, with TRBD2 matching over 11 bases. V shed 5 bases and J 2 bases; nucleotides not matched to a gene: 13. Germline CDR1 is SGHTA and CDR2 is FQGTGA. This CDR3 has 19 residues. Here the CDR3 DNA reads TGTGCCAGCAGCCCAATAGGCCTAGCGGGAGGCCTCAACACCGGGGAGCTGTTTTTT. This sequence encodes CASSPIGLAGGLNTGELFF.

This chain joins TRBV9 and TRBJ1-3, with 8 bases matching TRBD1. V shed 3 bases, J shed 3 bases, and the junction held 5 bases outside the gene matches. This CDR3 comprises 15 residues. Germline loops: CDR1 SGDLS, CDR2 YYNGEE. The CDR3 region has the DNA TGTGCCAGCAGCGCCGACGACAGGGGTGGAAACACCATATATTTT. Amino acids: CASSADDRGGNTIYF. Together with reference TRBV9 and TRBJ1-3, the CDR3 gives the full variable domain: DSGVTQTPKHLITATGQRVTLRCSPRSGDLSVYWYQQSLDQGLQFLIQYYNGEERAKGNILERFSAQQFPDLHSELNLSSLELGDSALYFCASSADDRGGNTIYFGEGSWLTVV.

CDR3 DNA: TGCGCCAGCAGCTTGGGACTAGCGGTTTACAATGAGCAGTTCTTC. Translation gives CASSLGLAVYNEQFF. The chain uses TRBV5-1 and TRBJ2-1, with 9 nucleotides matching TRBD2. The CDR3 spans 15 residues. V was pared by 0 bases and J by 4 bases, with 2 bases of the junction left unmatched. Looked up from germline, CDR1 is SGHRS and CDR2 is YFSETQ.

The chain links TRBV7-9 to TRBJ1-1; no clear D gene. In germline, CDR1 is SEHNR, CDR2 FQNEAQ (reference sequence). V dropped 2 bases and J dropped 8 bases, with 6 bases sitting between them. The CDR3 consists of 11 residues. The CDR3 loop is CASSLTREAFF. CDR3 DNA: TGTGCCAGCAGCTTAACGAGAGAAGCTTTCTTT.

This chain connects TRBV3-1 (or the pseudogene TRBV3-2) to TRBJ1-6; no clear D. This CDR3 comprises 13 residues. Germline V lookup: CDR1 LGHDT, CDR2 YNNKEL (reference sequence). V was clipped by 3 bases and J by 10 bases, with 10 bases between them. Here the CDR3 reads CASSHQTRSPLHF. CDR3 DNA sequence: TGTGCCAGCAGCCATCAAACCAGGTCACCCCTCCACTTT.

V and J are TRBV27 and TRBJ2-1, with 9 bases identical to TRBD2. V shed 2 bases, J shed 8 bases, and the junction held 13 bases outside the gene matches. Looked up from germline, CDR1 is MNHEY and CDR2 is SMNVEV (reference sequence). The CDR3 loop spans 17 amino acids. CDR3 in DNA: TGTGCCAGCAGTTTAGTAAATTTGCTAGCGGGGTGTGATGAGCAGTTCTTC. It yields the protein CASSLVNLLAGCDEQFF.

The rearrangement uses TRBV19 and TRBJ2-3; the match to TRBD2 covers 11 bases. The CDR3 length is 15 residues. Germline values: CDR1 LNHDA, CDR2 SQIVND (reference sequence). Unmatched junction bases numbered 2, after V lost 4 bases and J lost 2 bases. CDR3 in amino acids: CASSTGLAATDTQYF. The CDR3 DNA is TGTGCCAGTAGTACGGGACTAGCGGCCACAGATACGCAGTATTTT.

The rearrangement joins TRBV7-9 to TRBJ2-3; 8 bases match TRBD1. Trimming removed 4 bases from V and 2 bases from J; junction bases left unmatched: 14. This CDR3 has 18 amino acids. Germline V gene data show CDR1 as SEHNR and CDR2 as FQNEAQ (reference sequence). The CDR3 spells CASSYHDRGRGHTDTQYF. CDR3 nucleotides: TGTGCCAGCAGCTACCACGACAGGGGCAGGGGCCACACAGATACGCAGTATTTT. Full variable domain (outside the CDR3, taken from reference TRBV7-9 and TRBJ2-3): DTGVSQNPRHKITKRGQNVTFRCDPISEHNRLYWYRQTLGQGPEFLTYFQNEAQLEKSRLLSDRFSAERPKGSFSTLEIQRTEQGDSAMYLCASSYHDRGRGHTDTQYFGPGTRLTVL.

The V gene is TRBV6-2 or TRBV6-3, the J gene TRBJ2-7; the D is unclear. The CDR3 spans 16 residues. V lost 0 bases and J 5 bases, leaving 17 bases between the germline ends. CDR1 is MNHEY and CDR2 is SVGEGT in the germline V gene. CDR3 bases: TGTGCCAGCAGTTACTCGAGAATCGCGGTAGACCACGAGCAGTACTTC. Residues: CASSYSRIAVDHEQYF.

The CDR3 protein is CASSPGGRGRYNEQFF. DNA of the CDR3: TGTGCCAGCAGCCCAGGGGGGCGGGGGCGCTACAATGAGCAGTTCTTC. The rearrangement links TRBV6-2 or TRBV6-3 to TRBJ2-1, with D perhaps TRBD1 or TRBD2 (7 bases each). The CDR3 spans 16 residues. V gave up 6 bases and J gave up 3 bases, with 18 bases separating them. Germline values: CDR1 MNHEY, CDR2 SVGEGT.

The rearrangement joins TRBV7-9 to TRBJ2-7; TRBD1 agrees at 7 bases. This CDR3 spans 15 amino acids. CDR1 is SEHNR, CDR2 FQNEAQ, per germline (reference sequence). J gave up 1 base and V 5 bases, and 8 bases lay outside the gene matches. The CDR3 DNA follows: TGTGCCAGCAGCAAGAACCCCAGGGGGTCCTACGAGCAGTACTTC. It is translated as CASSKNPRGSYEQYF.

V is TRBV3-1 (or the pseudogene TRBV3-2) and J is TRBJ1-6, with a weak D call TRBD1 (6 bases). This CDR3 has 13 amino acids. Deletions cut 4 bases from V and 13 bases from J, with 14 bases between. CDR1 is LGHDT and CDR2 is YNNKEL in the germline V gene (reference sequence). The CDR3 region has the DNA TGTGCCAGCAGCCGGGCCCTACAGGGTCCCCTCCACTTT. Translated: CASSRALQGPLHF.